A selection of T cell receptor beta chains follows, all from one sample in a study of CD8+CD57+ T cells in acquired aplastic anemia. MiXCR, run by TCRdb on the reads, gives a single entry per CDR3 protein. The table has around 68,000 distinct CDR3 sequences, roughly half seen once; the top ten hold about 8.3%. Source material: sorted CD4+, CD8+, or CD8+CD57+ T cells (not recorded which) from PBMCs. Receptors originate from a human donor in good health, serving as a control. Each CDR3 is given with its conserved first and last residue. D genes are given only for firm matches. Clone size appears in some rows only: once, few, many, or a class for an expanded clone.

cdr3_nt: TGTGCCAGCAGTTATAACAGGGGTCGGTCACCCCTCCACTTT
cdr3_aa: CASSYNRGRSPLHF
d_call: TRBD1
v_call: TRBV6-5
j_call: TRBJ1-6
clone_size: -

cdr3_nt: TGTGCCAGCAGCCCGACGGGGGGGGCTAACTATGGCTACGCCTTC
cdr3_aa: CASSPTGGANYGYAF
d_call: -
v_call: TRBV19
j_call: TRBJ1-2
clone_size: -

cdr3_nt: TGTGCCAGCAGCTTGTACTACGAGCAGTACTTC
cdr3_aa: CASSLYYEQYF
d_call: -
v_call: TRBV5-4
j_call: TRBJ2-7
clone_size: few

cdr3_nt: TGTGCCAGCAGCGTTAGCGGGAGCCATGAGCAGTTCTTC
cdr3_aa: CASSVSGSHEQFF
d_call: TRBD2
v_call: TRBV15
j_call: TRBJ2-1
clone_size: -

cdr3_nt: TGTGCCAGTAATGGGGCATGGGCAGATACGCAGTATTTT
cdr3_aa: CASNGAWADTQYF
d_call: -
v_call: TRBV19
j_call: TRBJ2-3
clone_size: medium-sized

cdr3_nt: TGTGCCATCAGTGACCCGGACCTGAGCCAGCCCCAGCATTTT
cdr3_aa: CAISDPDLSQPQHF
d_call: -
v_call: TRBV10-3
j_call: TRBJ1-5
clone_size: -

cdr3_nt: TGTGCCAGCAGCTTCCGGGACAGGGGGACTTGGGGCTACACCTTC
cdr3_aa: CASSFRDRGTWGYTF
d_call: TRBD1
v_call: TRBV7-8
j_call: TRBJ1-2
clone_size: -

cdr3_nt: TGCGCCAGCAGTCTAGCGGGGGGGTGTGGAGACAATGAGCAGTTCTTC
cdr3_aa: CASSLAGGCGDNEQFF
d_call: TRBD2
v_call: TRBV10-2
j_call: TRBJ2-1
clone_size: -

cdr3_nt: TGCGCCAGCAGCCAAGACCCTAGTCCTCAAGAGACCCAGTACTTC
cdr3_aa: CASSQDPSPQETQYF
d_call: -
v_call: TRBV4-3
j_call: TRBJ2-5
clone_size: few

cdr3_nt: TGTGCCAGCAGTGAACATGGACTAGCGGGGGGCCACAATGAGCAGTTCTTC
cdr3_aa: CASSEHGLAGGHNEQFF
d_call: TRBD2
v_call: TRBV2
j_call: TRBJ2-1
clone_size: -

cdr3_nt: TGTGCCAGCAGCTTTAGTGGGGACAATGAGCAGTTCTTC
cdr3_aa: CASSFSGDNEQFF
d_call: -
v_call: TRBV13
j_call: TRBJ2-1
clone_size: many

cdr3_nt: TGTGCCAGCAACACGGGTCTAGCGGGAAGAGACAATGAGCAGTTCTTC
cdr3_aa: CASNTGLAGRDNEQFF
d_call: TRBD2
v_call: TRBV2
j_call: TRBJ2-1
clone_size: many

cdr3_nt: TGCAGTGCTAGCATAGAGGAGCAGTACTTC
cdr3_aa: CSASIEEQYF
d_call: -
v_call: TRBV20-1
j_call: TRBJ2-7
clone_size: -

cdr3_nt: TGTGCCAGCAGCCCCGAGACAACTAATGAAAAACTGTTTTTT
cdr3_aa: CASSPETTNEKLFF
d_call: -
v_call: TRBV7-9
j_call: TRBJ1-4
clone_size: many

cdr3_nt: TGTGCCAGCAGACCGACAGGCTCATATGGCTACACCTTC
cdr3_aa: CASRPTGSYGYTF
d_call: -
v_call: TRBV6-1
j_call: TRBJ1-2
clone_size: -

cdr3_nt: TGTGCCACCAGCGGGGAGTCTAACTATGGCTACACCTTC
cdr3_aa: CATSGESNYGYTF
d_call: -
v_call: TRBV15
j_call: TRBJ1-2
clone_size: -

cdr3_nt: TGTGCCTGGAGTAGCCGCCTAAACTATGGCTACACCTTC
cdr3_aa: CAWSSRLNYGYTF
d_call: -
v_call: TRBV30
j_call: TRBJ1-2
clone_size: many

cdr3_nt: TGTGCCATCAGTGACGTCCCGGGACTAGCGGAGAACACCGGGGAGCTGTTTTTT
cdr3_aa: CAISDVPGLAENTGELFF
d_call: TRBD2
v_call: TRBV10-3
j_call: TRBJ2-2
clone_size: -

cdr3_nt: TGTGCCACCAGCAGAGATATGGGCAGTCTTAATGAAAAACTGTTTTTT
cdr3_aa: CATSRDMGSLNEKLFF
d_call: -
v_call: TRBV15
j_call: TRBJ1-4
clone_size: -

cdr3_nt: TGTGCCAGCAGTTCAGGACTAACCACCTACGAGCAGTACTTC
cdr3_aa: CASSSGLTTYEQYF
d_call: -
v_call: TRBV12-3/TRBV12-4
j_call: TRBJ2-7
clone_size: many

cdr3_nt: TGCAGCGTTGAAAACTTGCTAGCGAGGGGGGGTGAGCAGTTCTTC
cdr3_aa: CSVENLLARGGEQFF
d_call: -
v_call: TRBV29-1
j_call: TRBJ2-1
clone_size: -

cdr3_nt: TGTGCCAGCAGTGAAACCCCGTTATACGAGCAGTACTTC
cdr3_aa: CASSETPLYEQYF
d_call: -
v_call: TRBV2
j_call: TRBJ2-7
clone_size: -

cdr3_nt: TGTGCCAGTAGTCCCTCGGGACTTAGGGACCTCCACTTT
cdr3_aa: CASSPSGLRDLHF
d_call: -
v_call: TRBV19
j_call: TRBJ1-6
clone_size: few

cdr3_nt: TGTGCCAGTAGTAGTCCTAGCGGGGGGCAGTATTTT
cdr3_aa: CASSSPSGGQYF
d_call: TRBD2
v_call: TRBV19
j_call: TRBJ2-3
clone_size: -

cdr3_nt: TGCAGCCCCAATGGCTACACCTTC
cdr3_aa: CSPNGYTF
d_call: -
v_call: TRBV20-1
j_call: TRBJ1-2
clone_size: once

cdr3_nt: TGTGCCAGCACAAGACAGCCAGAGACCCAGTACTTC
cdr3_aa: CASTRQPETQYF
d_call: -
v_call: TRBV15
j_call: TRBJ2-5
clone_size: -

cdr3_nt: TGCAGCGTTCATCAGGGGTGGGCCACTGAAGCTTTCTTT
cdr3_aa: CSVHQGWATEAFF
d_call: -
v_call: TRBV29-1
j_call: TRBJ1-1
clone_size: -

cdr3_nt: TGTGCCAGTAGTATCCGGAGAGAAGCTTTCTTT
cdr3_aa: CASSIRREAFF
d_call: -
v_call: TRBV19
j_call: TRBJ1-1
clone_size: -

cdr3_nt: TGTGCCAGCTCATCCTCCCAGGTTCCTTATAGCAATCAGCCCCAGCATTTT
cdr3_aa: CASSSSQVPYSNQPQHF
d_call: -
v_call: TRBV18
j_call: TRBJ1-5
clone_size: many

cdr3_nt: TGTGCCAGTAGTATAGTTGGCGACACTGAAGCTTTCTTT
cdr3_aa: CASSIVGDTEAFF
d_call: -
v_call: TRBV19
j_call: TRBJ1-1
clone_size: -

cdr3_nt: TGTGCCAGCAGCCCGACAGGGACCCTACTCTCTCACGAGCAGTACTTC
cdr3_aa: CASSPTGTLLSHEQYF
d_call: TRBD1
v_call: TRBV12-3/TRBV12-4
j_call: TRBJ2-7
clone_size: many

cdr3_nt: TGCGCCAGCAGCCACGGGTTCTCGGCGGGGGGCCTTGACAATGAGCAGTTCTTC
cdr3_aa: CASSHGFSAGGLDNEQFF
d_call: TRBD2
v_call: TRBV4-1
j_call: TRBJ2-1
clone_size: -

cdr3_nt: TGCGCCAGCAGCCTCGGGACTAGTGCCGAGCAGTACTTC
cdr3_aa: CASSLGTSAEQYF
d_call: TRBD2
v_call: TRBV10-2
j_call: TRBJ2-7
clone_size: -

cdr3_nt: TGTGCCAGCAGCTTGGCCTCGGGCTACGAGCAGTACTTC
cdr3_aa: CASSLASGYEQYF
d_call: -
v_call: TRBV5-3
j_call: TRBJ2-7
clone_size: few

cdr3_nt: TGCGCCAGCAGCCAACGTCGGGGAGGGGATCAAGATACGCAGTATTTT
cdr3_aa: CASSQRRGGDQDTQYF
d_call: TRBD2
v_call: TRBV4-1
j_call: TRBJ2-3
clone_size: many

cdr3_nt: TGTGCCAGTAGTATTGGGACGAATCAGCCCCAGCATTTT
cdr3_aa: CASSIGTNQPQHF
d_call: -
v_call: TRBV19
j_call: TRBJ1-5
clone_size: -

cdr3_nt: TGCGCCGGCAGCCAAGCATGGGGGTCCGACGGAAACACCATATGTTTT
cdr3_aa: CAGSQAWGSDGNTICF
d_call: -
v_call: TRBV4-1
j_call: TRBJ1-3
clone_size: -

cdr3_nt: TGTGCCAGCAGCTTAGCCGGTGTGTACACCTTC
cdr3_aa: CASSLAGVYTF
d_call: -
v_call: TRBV7-2
j_call: TRBJ1-2
clone_size: -

cdr3_nt: TGTGCCAGCAGTGGGACCGGGGAGCTGTTTTTT
cdr3_aa: CASSGTGELFF
d_call: -
v_call: TRBV12-3/TRBV12-4
j_call: TRBJ2-2
clone_size: -

cdr3_nt: TGTGCCATCAGTAGACCAAGGACGCGAGCTTTCTTT
cdr3_aa: CAISRPRTRAFF
d_call: -
v_call: TRBV10-3
j_call: TRBJ1-1
clone_size: medium-sized

cdr3_nt: TGTGCCAGCAGCGTAGAACAGGCAAATTCACCCCTCTACTTT
cdr3_aa: CASSVEQANSPLYF
d_call: -
v_call: TRBV9
j_call: TRBJ1-6
clone_size: -

cdr3_nt: TGTGCCAGCAGCCTCGAATTGCGGGGCTACACCTTC
cdr3_aa: CASSLELRGYTF
d_call: -
v_call: TRBV7-9
j_call: TRBJ1-2
clone_size: -

cdr3_nt: TGCAGCGTCGTGGACAGCTATGGCTACACCTTC
cdr3_aa: CSVVDSYGYTF
d_call: -
v_call: TRBV29-1
j_call: TRBJ1-2
clone_size: -

cdr3_nt: TGTGCCATCAGTGAGCTTTGGGCCCGCCCTGTAGGCAATTCACCCCTCCACTTT
cdr3_aa: CAISELWARPVGNSPLHF
d_call: -
v_call: TRBV10-3
j_call: TRBJ1-6
clone_size: many

cdr3_nt: TGTGCCAGCAGGGAAATGGGGACAGGGGCAGGCGGCTACACCTTC
cdr3_aa: CASREMGTGAGGYTF
d_call: TRBD1
v_call: TRBV7-2
j_call: TRBJ1-2
clone_size: -

cdr3_nt: TGTGCCAGTAGTATCAACGGGGGAACAGGGAACGAAGAACTGTTTTTT
cdr3_aa: CASSINGGTGNEELFF
d_call: -
v_call: TRBV19
j_call: TRBJ1-4
clone_size: -

cdr3_nt: TGTGCCAGCAGCTTCGTCGGGACAGGGTTTGATGGCTACACCTTC
cdr3_aa: CASSFVGTGFDGYTF
d_call: TRBD1
v_call: TRBV5-8
j_call: TRBJ1-2
clone_size: -

cdr3_nt: TGTGCCAGCAGCTTAGCGGACAGGGACATAGGTTCACCCCTCCACTTT
cdr3_aa: CASSLADRDIGSPLHF
d_call: TRBD1
v_call: TRBV7-4
j_call: TRBJ1-6
clone_size: -

cdr3_nt: TGCGCCAGCAGCGAGACAGGGGGCTGGAACTATGGCTACACCTTC
cdr3_aa: CASSETGGWNYGYTF
d_call: TRBD1
v_call: TRBV5-1
j_call: TRBJ1-2
clone_size: -